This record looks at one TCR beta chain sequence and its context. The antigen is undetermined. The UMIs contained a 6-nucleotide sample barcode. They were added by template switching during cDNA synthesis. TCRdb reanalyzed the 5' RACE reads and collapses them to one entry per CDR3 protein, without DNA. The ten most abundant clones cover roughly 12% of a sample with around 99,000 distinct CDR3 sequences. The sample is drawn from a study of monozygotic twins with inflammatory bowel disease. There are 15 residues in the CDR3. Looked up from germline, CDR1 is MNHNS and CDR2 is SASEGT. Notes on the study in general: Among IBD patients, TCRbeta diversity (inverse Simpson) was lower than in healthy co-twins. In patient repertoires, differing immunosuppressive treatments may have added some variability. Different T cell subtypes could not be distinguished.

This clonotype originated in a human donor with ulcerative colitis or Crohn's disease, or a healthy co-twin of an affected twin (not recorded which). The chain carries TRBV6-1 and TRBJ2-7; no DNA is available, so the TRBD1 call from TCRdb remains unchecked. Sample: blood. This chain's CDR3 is CASRGTGSGLYEQYF.